This TCR beta chain was retrieved from a study of T cell clonotyping in hematopoietic cell transplantation. Notes on the study in general: No sorting was done, leaving CD4 and CD8 contributions mixed.

The protocol was immunoSEQ multiplex PCR, while the TCRdb copy is restricted to in-frame clones and leaves out a portion. The table lists roughly 11,000 clones, around 90% of them singletons. About this clone: What it binds is unknown.

The V end lost 4 bases, the J end lost 4 bases, and 19 bases lay between the germline ends. The CDR3 spans 16 residues. The germline CDR1 and CDR2 sequences are SQVTM and ANQGSEA. The sequencing sample was made of peripheral blood mononuclear cells. The V gene is TRBV29-1, the J gene TRBJ2-2; TRBD1 might be the D (5 bases). The clonotype comes from a woman aged 45-60 years in good health. Some clones in this sample may be carry-over from other donors' samples. CDR3 sequence (DNA): TGCAGCGTTGGTGCCAGGGCCCATGGTCGCACCGGGGAGCTGTTTTTT. Translated: CSVGARAHGRTGELFF.